Below are 31 T cell receptor beta chains sequenced from a single sample in a study of sequential checkpoint blockade in melanoma. The treatment denotes: randomized to nivolumab then ipilimumab (arm A) or the reverse (arm B). Data came from immunoSEQ multiplex PCR; TCRdb stores just in-frame clones and leaves some out. The profile shows tens of thousands of clones, around 82% of them singletons. Sequenced material: CD8+ T cells sorted from blood (inferred from file names), taken from a patient given nivolumab and ipilimumab in sequence. The receptors stem from a human donor with melanoma.

The rearrangement links TRBV2 to TRBJ2-7; a weak D match, TRBD1 (6 bases). This CDR3 contains 14 residues. Germline V gene data show CDR1 as SNHLY and CDR2 as FYNNEI. Between the trimmed V and J ends, which lost 6 bases and 0 bases, there was a span of 12 bases. The CDR3 is CASSLQGFSYEQYF. As DNA, the CDR3 is TGTGCCAGCAGCCTACAGGGCTTCTCCTACGAGCAGTACTTC.

This clone was observed a handful of times. V gene TRBV5-1 combines with J gene TRBJ1-1; weak D call: TRBD1 (5 bases). Trimming removed 3 bases at V and 5 bases at J, with 20 bases between. The CDR3 has 16 amino acids. Germline V gene data show CDR1 as SGHRS and CDR2 as YFSETQ. The CDR3 DNA follows: TGCGCCAGCAGCTACCGGGCCGGGGGGGTAGGTACTGAAGCTTTCTTT. This translates into CASSYRAGGVGTEAFF.

V and J are TRBV18 and TRBJ1-1, with D possibly being TRBD1 (5 bases). The ends were cut back, 0 bases at V and 0 bases at J, with 11 bases in the middle. The germline gives CDR1 KGHSH, CDR2 LQKENI. This CDR3 has 16 amino acids. In DNA form, the CDR3 reads TGTGCCAGCTCACCACCGCGCCTCAGGGTGAACACTGAAGCTTTCTTT. Its protein product is CASSPPRLRVNTEAFF.

The chain combines TRBV30 with TRBJ1-3; TRBD1 matches 10 bases. This CDR3 region has 13 residues. Per germline, CDR1 GTSNPN and CDR2 SVGIG (reference sequence). Trimming cost V 5 bases and J 5 bases; bases outside gene matches: 3. CDR3 region: CAWGTGERNTIYF. The CDR3 nucleotides read TGTGCCTGGGGGACAGGGGAAAGAAACACCATATATTTT. Supplemented by reference TRBV30 and TRBJ1-3, the full variable domain reads SQTIHQWPATLVQPVGSPLSLECTVEGTSNPNLYWYRQAAGRGLQLLFYSVGIGQISSEVPQNLSASRPQDRQFILSSKKLLLSDSGFYLCAWGTGERNTIYFGEGSWLTVV.

The table lists this clone with a few counts. The rearrangement links TRBV27 to TRBJ2-3; 11 nucleotides match TRBD2. J was trimmed by 5 bases and V by 1 base; bases with no gene match: 5. The CDR3 consists of 16 residues. Germline CDR1 reads MNHEY; CDR2 reads SMNVEV (reference sequence). DNA of the CDR3: TGTGCCAGCAGTTTATATAGCGGGAGGGATGGAGATACGCAGTATTTT. Translating gives CASSLYSGRDGDTQYF.

The chain joins TRBV19 to TRBJ2-7; 9 nucleotides agree with TRBD2. The CDR3 sequence is 15 residues long. The trim removed 2 bases at V and 4 bases at J, leaving 6 bases unmatched. The V gene's germline CDR1 is LNHDA and CDR2 SQIVND (reference sequence). The CDR3 protein is CASSISAGGPYEQYF. The CDR3 DNA reads TGTGCCAGTAGTATATCTGCGGGAGGGCCTTACGAGCAGTACTTC.

The chain combines TRBV18 with TRBJ2-1, with 11 bases lining up with TRBD1. J gave up 8 bases and V 4 bases, and 7 bases lay outside the gene matches. CDR1 is KGHSH and CDR2 is LQKENI in the germline V gene. The CDR3 runs to 15 residues. CDR3 sequence: CASSRGTGGGDEQFF. CDR3 sequence (DNA): TGTGCCAGCTCACGCGGGACAGGGGGGGGTGATGAGCAGTTCTTC.

This chain links TRBV11-2 with TRBJ2-2, with D hard to call. Germline lookup yields CDR1 SGHAT and CDR2 FQNNGV. This CDR3 contains 16 residues. V lost 0 bases to trimming and J lost 0 bases, with 8 bases between them. CDR3 in DNA: TGTGCCAGCAGCTTAGACCTAGGAACGAACACCGGGGAGCTGTTTTTT. Protein sequence: CASSLDLGTNTGELFF. Using reference TRBV11-2 and TRBJ2-2 for the parts outside the CDR3, the full variable domain is EAGVAQSPRYKIIEKRQSVAFWCNPISGHATLYWYQQILGQGPKLLIQFQNNGVVDDSQLPKDRFSAERLKGVDSTLKIQPAKLEDSAVYLCASSLDLGTNTGELFFGEGSRLTVL.

The chain employs TRBV7-3 and TRBJ2-3; weak D call: TRBD2 (5 bases). CDR1 and CDR2 from the germline V gene are SGHTA and FQGTGA. Trimming took off 3 bases at V and 1 base at J, with 8 bases between the two ends. This CDR3 has 14 residues. CDR3 amino acids: CASSFGGRTDTQYF. In DNA, the CDR3 is TGTGCCAGCAGCTTCGGCGGGCGCACAGATACGCAGTATTTT.

V and J are TRBV2 and TRBJ1-6, with 11 bases lining up with TRBD1. The CDR3 loop spans 15 amino acids. Germline CDR1 SNHLY, CDR2 FYNNEI. V dropped 6 bases and J dropped 9; count of bases not matched to a gene: 7. CDR3 bases: TGTGCCAGCAGCAGTGGACAGGGGGCAGGTTCACCCCTCCACTTT. It is translated as CASSSGQGAGSPLHF.

This clone was recorded once. The chain recombines TRBV30 with TRBJ1-1; D gene ambiguous. The V and J ends lost 2 bases and 1 base respectively, with 8 bases between them. Per germline, CDR1 GTSNPN and CDR2 SVGIG (reference sequence). The length of the CDR3 is 13 residues. In DNA form, the CDR3 reads TGTGCCTGGAGTTGGAGCAAGAACACTGAAGCTTTCTTT. This gives the protein CAWSWSKNTEAFF.

This sequence joins TRBV28 and TRBJ1-4; 7 bases map to TRBD1. The CDR3 totals 15 residues. Germline assignment: CDR1 MDHEN and CDR2 SYDVKM. V gave up 6 bases and J gave up 4 bases; unmatched junction bases: 8. DNA for the CDR3: TGTGCCAGCAGGCCCGGACAGGCCATTAATGAAAAACTGTTTTTT. Amino acid sequence: CASRPGQAINEKLFF.

The gene calls are TRBV7-8 and TRBJ1-5; D is perhaps TRBD1 (5 bases). V was shortened by 5 bases and J by 5 bases, with 10 bases between the two germline ends. Germline CDR1 SGHVS, CDR2 FQNEAQ. The CDR3 has 13 amino acids. The CDR3 region is CASSTTGDQPQHF. CDR3 nucleotides: TGTGCCAGCAGCACGACGGGGGATCAGCCCCAGCATTTT.

In this sample, this clone turned up once. The V gene is TRBV7-9, the J gene TRBJ2-7; 9 bases map to TRBD1. This CDR3 spans 17 amino acids. V lost 5 bases to trimming and J lost 3 bases; unmatched junction nucleotides: 14. Germline CDR1 SEHNR, CDR2 FQNEAQ (reference sequence). CDR3 residues: CASSPRDRGKRGYEQYF. CDR3 coding DNA: TGTGCCAGCAGCCCCCGCGACAGGGGGAAAAGGGGCTACGAGCAGTACTTC.

In its sample, this clone was seen once. V usage is TRBV18 and J usage is TRBJ2-7; weak D call: TRBD2 (5 bases). The CDR3 loop spans 15 amino acids. The germline gives CDR1 KGHSH, CDR2 LQKENI. The ends were cut back, 0 bases at V and 3 bases at J, with 12 bases in the middle. CDR3 sequence reads: CASSPPSGDYYEQYF. DNA of the CDR3: TGTGCCAGCTCACCACCAAGCGGAGACTACTACGAGCAGTACTTC.

CDR3 nucleotides: TGTGCCAGCAGTTACGCCGGCATCCGGGGGAACACTGAAGCTTTCTTT. Its translation is CASSYAGIRGNTEAFF. The chain uses TRBV6-5 and TRBJ1-1; D ambiguous. Germline lookup yields CDR1 MNHEY and CDR2 SVGAGI. V was clipped by 2 bases and J by 1 base, with 14 bases between them. The CDR3 has 16 residues.

This clone showed up just once. The gene calls are TRBV30 and TRBJ2-7; 7 bases map to TRBD2. Trimming removed 2 bases from V and 3 bases from J; junction bases left unmatched: 13. Germline CDR1 is GTSNPN and CDR2 is SVGIG (reference sequence). The CDR3 spans 16 residues. Here the CDR3 reads CAWSIPTTSVLYEQYF. For the CDR3, the DNA is TGTGCCTGGAGTATCCCCACAACTAGCGTACTCTACGAGCAGTACTTC.

The chain carries TRBV28 and TRBJ1-1; a weak D match, TRBD1 (5 bases). Per the germline V gene, CDR1 is MDHEN and CDR2 is SYDVKM. V was cut by 6 bases and J by 3 bases, with 17 bases left in between. The CDR3 runs 15 residues. CDR3 sequence: CASRTSTGLHTEAFF. For the CDR3, the DNA is TGTGCCAGCAGAACCTCAACAGGTCTCCACACTGAAGCTTTCTTT. Drawing the rest from reference TRBV28 and TRBJ1-1, the complete variable domain is DVKVTQSSRYLVKRTGEKVFLECVQDMDHENMFWYRQDPGLGLRLIYFSYDVKMKEKGDIPEGYSVSREKKERFSLILESASTNQTSMYLCASRTSTGLHTEAFFGQGTRLTVV.

V usage is TRBV5-6 and J usage is TRBJ2-1; D perhaps matches TRBD2 (7 bases). This CDR3 comprises 17 residues. Trimming removed 1 base at V and 4 bases at J, with 18 bases between. The germline V gene has CDR1 SGHDT and CDR2 YYEEEE. The CDR3, as DNA: TGTGCCAGCAGCTTGAGGGGGGGTTCAACCGTATACAATGAGCAGTTCTTC. Protein sequence: CASSLRGGSTVYNEQFF.

The chain joins TRBV19 to TRBJ1-5, with 7 bases identical to TRBD1. The CDR3 runs 14 residues. V dropped 4 bases and J dropped 4; count of bases not matched to a gene: 4. From germline, CDR1 is LNHDA and CDR2 SQIVND (reference sequence). This CDR3 is CASSKGAFNQPQHF. CDR3 in DNA: TGTGCCAGTAGTAAGGGGGCTTTTAATCAGCCCCAGCATTTT.

The rearrangement uses TRBV27 and TRBJ1-1; weak D call: TRBD1 (6 bases). V was trimmed by 5 bases and J by 10 bases, leaving 17 bases between them. Germline V gene lookup returns CDR1 MNHEY and CDR2 SMNVEV (reference sequence). The CDR3 loop spans 13 amino acids. CDR3 sequence: CASSIRAQGRAFF. The CDR3 DNA follows: TGTGCCAGCAGTATCAGGGCCCAGGGGAGAGCTTTCTTT.

The gene calls are TRBV18 and TRBJ2-7, with a possible D match to TRBD1 (5 bases). Germline-derived CDR1 and CDR2 are KGHSH and LQKENI. Trimming removed 6 bases at V and 0 bases at J, with 15 bases between. The CDR3 contains 15 residues. The CDR3 nucleotides read TGTGCCAGCTCCCCGAGGCAGGGAACCTCCTACGAGCAGTACTTC. It is translated as CASSPRQGTSYEQYF.

The chain combines TRBV30 with TRBJ2-3; 10 nucleotides line up with TRBD2. The CDR3 has 17 residues. CDR1 is GTSNPN and CDR2 is SVGIG in the germline V gene (reference sequence). V shed 4 bases, J shed 6 bases, and the junction held 16 bases outside the gene matches. Here the CDR3 DNA reads TGTGCCTGGACCCAGGGTCCGGGACTAGCGCCCCTCGATACGCAGTATTTT. It translates to CAWTQGPGLAPLDTQYF. The complete variable domain, with remaining parts taken from reference TRBV30 and TRBJ2-3, reads SQTIHQWPATLVQPVGSPLSLECTVEGTSNPNLYWYRQAAGRGLQLLFYSVGIGQISSEVPQNLSASRPQDRQFILSSKKLLLSDSGFYLCAWTQGPGLAPLDTQYFGPGTRLTVL.

The chain joins TRBV18 to TRBJ1-5, with no clear D. The CDR3 covers 15 residues. CDR1 and CDR2 from the germline V gene are KGHSH and LQKENI. V dropped 2 bases and J dropped 0 bases, with 8 bases sitting between them. In DNA form, the CDR3 reads TGTGCCAGCTCACCAGGGGAGTATAGCAATCAGCCCCAGCATTTT. As protein: CASSPGEYSNQPQHF.

Points on this clone: A junction end diverges from the germline sequence, so it may reflect a read error. V and J are TRBV7-7 and TRBJ2-5, with TRBD1 matching over 7 bases. Germline loops: CDR1 SSHAT, CDR2 FNYEAQ (reference sequence). The CDR3 totals 13 residues. CDR3 bases: TGTGCTAGCAGCTTGGGACAGCAAGAGACCCAGTACTTC. Translating gives CASSLGQQETQYF. Full variable domain (rest looked up from reference TRBV7-7 and TRBJ2-5): GAGVSQSPRYKVTKRGQDVTLRCDPISSHATLYWYQQALGQGPEFLTYFNYEAQPDKSGLPSDRFSAERPEGSISTLTIQRTEQRDSAMYRCASSLGQQETQYFGPGTRLLVL.

This clone was found a few times. The chain joins TRBV27 to TRBJ1-5; D is ambiguous. Trimming pared 1 base from V and 4 bases from J, leaving 11 bases between. CDR1 MNHEY and CDR2 SMNVEV come from the germline V gene (reference sequence). This CDR3 region has 15 residues. CDR3 region: CASSLFPRVNQPQHF. In DNA, the CDR3 is TGTGCCAGCAGTTTATTCCCACGAGTGAATCAGCCCCAGCATTTT.

This chain joins TRBV7-9 and TRBJ1-2; 10 nucleotides agree with TRBD1. Germline assignment: CDR1 SEHNR and CDR2 FQNEAQ (reference sequence). Germline trimming cut 1 base from V and 2 bases from J; bases unmatched to any gene: 1. This CDR3 has 15 residues. For the CDR3, the DNA is TGTGCCAGCAGCTTAGGACAGGGGGCGAACTATGGCTACACCTTC. Its translation: CASSLGQGANYGYTF.

This clone has more than one count but fewer than ten. The V and J genes are TRBV19 and TRBJ2-5; 13 nucleotides align to TRBD2. Germline V gene lookup returns CDR1 LNHDA and CDR2 SQIVND (reference sequence). The CDR3 spans 15 residues. Trimming cost V 6 bases and J 4 bases; bases outside gene matches: 5. The CDR3 coding sequence is TGTGCCAGTAGGTCACTAGCGGGAGGGATAGAGACCCAGTACTTC. It specifies CASRSLAGGIETQYF.

The chain recombines TRBV28 with TRBJ1-4; no definite D call. The length of the CDR3 is 16 residues. Germline-derived CDR1 and CDR2 are MDHEN and SYDVKM. Trimming pared 3 bases from V and 0 bases from J, leaving 11 bases between. CDR3 DNA sequence: TGTGCCAGCAGTTTCGGAGGCCTTGCAACTAATGAAAAACTGTTTTTT. Translating it yields CASSFGGLATNEKLFF.

The chain has TRBV7-2 and TRBJ2-1, with D tentatively TRBD2 (5 bases). V was trimmed by 2 bases and J by 6 bases, leaving 8 bases between them. This CDR3 has 13 amino acids. Germline V gene lookup returns CDR1 SGHTA and CDR2 FQGNSA. The CDR3 DNA reads TGTGCCAGCAGCTTACAGGACTTCAATGAGCAGTTCTTC. It is translated as CASSLQDFNEQFF.

The chain employs TRBV28 and TRBJ2-7; 10 nucleotides align to TRBD2. CDR1 is MDHEN, CDR2 SYDVKM, per germline. Unmatched junction bases numbered 8, after V lost 7 bases and J lost 2 bases. The CDR3 spans 15 residues. The CDR3 region is CASNPSGRTPYEQYF. In DNA form, the CDR3 reads TGTGCCAGCAACCCTAGCGGGAGAACCCCCTACGAGCAGTACTTC.